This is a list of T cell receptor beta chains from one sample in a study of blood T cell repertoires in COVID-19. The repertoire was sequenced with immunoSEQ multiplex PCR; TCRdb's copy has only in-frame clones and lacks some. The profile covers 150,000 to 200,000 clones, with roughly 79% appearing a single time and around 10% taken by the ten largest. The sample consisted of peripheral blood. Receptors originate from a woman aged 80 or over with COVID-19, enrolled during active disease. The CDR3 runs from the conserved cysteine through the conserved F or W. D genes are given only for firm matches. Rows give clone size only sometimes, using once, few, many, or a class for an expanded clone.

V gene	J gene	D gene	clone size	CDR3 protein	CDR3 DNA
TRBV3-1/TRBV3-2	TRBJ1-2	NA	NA	CASSLKRGTKHYGYTF	TGTGCCAGCAGCCTAAAAAGGGGTACGAAGCACTATGGCTACACCTTC
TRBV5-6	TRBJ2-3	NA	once	CASSLYTRSTDTQYF	TGTGCCAGCAGCTTGTACACTAGGAGCACAGATACGCAGTATTTT
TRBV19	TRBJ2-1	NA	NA	CASSIVPTSPGYNEQFF	TGTGCCAGTAGTATAGTTCCGACTAGTCCCGGTTACAATGAGCAGTTCTTC
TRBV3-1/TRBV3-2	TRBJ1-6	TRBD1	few	CASSHGTGKGSPLHF	TGTGCCAGCAGCCATGGGACAGGGAAAGGTTCACCCCTCCACTTT
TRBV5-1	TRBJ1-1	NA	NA	CASNRDLNTEAFF	TGCGCCAGCAACCGGGACTTGAACACTGAAGCTTTCTTT
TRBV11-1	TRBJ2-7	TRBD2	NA	CASSLEAGLHSYEQYF	TGTGCCAGCAGCTTAGAAGCGGGACTACATTCCTACGAGCAGTACTTC
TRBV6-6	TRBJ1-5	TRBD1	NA	CASSSGQGARQHF	TGTGCCAGCAGTTCGGGACAGGGGGCCCGACAGCATTTT
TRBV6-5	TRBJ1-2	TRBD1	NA	CASGDRGHMSGYTF	TGTGCCAGCGGGGACAGGGGGCATATGAGTGGCTACACCTTC
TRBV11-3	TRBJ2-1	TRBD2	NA	CASSFAGGPYNEQFF	TGTGCCAGCAGCTTTGCGGGAGGGCCCTACAATGAGCAGTTCTTC
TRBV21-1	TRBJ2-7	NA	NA	CASSKGYGTGDYEQYF	TGTGCCAGCAGCAAAGGGTACGGGACAGGGGACTACGAGCAGTACTTC
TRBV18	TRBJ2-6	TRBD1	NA	CASSPGTGGARKGSGANVLTF	TGTGCCAGCTCACCAGGGACAGGGGGCGCTCGTAAGGGCTCTGGGGCCAACGTCCTGACTTTC
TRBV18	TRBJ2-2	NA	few	CASSRSTNTGELFF	TGTGCCAGCTCACGTTCAACGAACACCGGGGAGCTGTTTTTT
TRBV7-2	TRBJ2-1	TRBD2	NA	CASNLESGGAWEQFF	TGTGCCAGCAACTTAGAGTCCGGGGGGGCCTGGGAGCAGTTCTTC
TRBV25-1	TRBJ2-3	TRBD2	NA	CASSSSLAPKKDTQYF	TGTGCCAGCAGTTCCTCACTAGCGCCAAAGAAAGATACGCAGTATTTT
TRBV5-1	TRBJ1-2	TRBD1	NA	CASRGTGSNYGYTF	TGCGCCAGCAGGGGGACAGGGTCAAACTATGGCTACACCTTC
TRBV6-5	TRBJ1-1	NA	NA	CASSYRNTEAFF	TGTGCCAGCAGTTACCGGAACACTGAAGCTTTCTTT
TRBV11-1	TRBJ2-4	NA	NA	CASRGGGNIQYF	TGTGCCAGCAGAGGGGGGGGAAACATTCAGTACTTC
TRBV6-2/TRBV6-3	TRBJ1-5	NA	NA	CASSYLRVNQPQHF	TGTGCCAGCAGTTACCTGAGGGTGAATCAGCCCCAGCATTTT
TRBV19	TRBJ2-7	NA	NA	CASSIGGGASYEQYF	TGTGCCAGTAGTATTGGTGGGGGGGCCTCCTACGAGCAGTACTTC
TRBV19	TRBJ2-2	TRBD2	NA	CASSILAGESGELFF	TGTGCCAGTAGTATTTTGGCGGGAGAGTCCGGGGAGCTGTTTTTT
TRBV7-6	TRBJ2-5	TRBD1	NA	CASSFDQGAEETQYF	TGTGCCAGCAGCTTCGATCAGGGGGCCGAAGAGACCCAGTACTTC
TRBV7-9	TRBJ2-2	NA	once	CASSLDLNTGELFF	TGTGCCAGCAGCCTGGACTTAAACACCGGGGAGCTGTTTTTT
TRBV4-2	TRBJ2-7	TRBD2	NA	CASSQEPITSGPGYEQYF	TGTGCCAGCAGCCAAGAACCAATCACTAGCGGTCCAGGGTACGAGCAGTACTTC
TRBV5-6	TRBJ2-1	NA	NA	CASSSLQGVGEQFF	TGTGCCAGCAGCTCGTTACAGGGTGTAGGTGAGCAGTTCTTC
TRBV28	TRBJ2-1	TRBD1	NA	CASSSPHTTGSPYNEQFF	TGTGCCAGCAGTTCCCCCCACACGACAGGGTCCCCCTACAATGAGCAGTTCTTC
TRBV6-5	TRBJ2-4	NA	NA	CASSYSRKNIQYF	TGTGCCAGCAGTTACTCGAGGAAAAACATTCAGTACTTC
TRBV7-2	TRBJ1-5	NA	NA	CASSLQGRDQPQHF	TGTGCCAGCAGCTTACAGGGGAGGGATCAGCCCCAGCATTTT
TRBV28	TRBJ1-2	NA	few	CASSLGTGTYGYTF	TGTGCCAGCAGTTTAGGAACAGGGACCTATGGCTACACCTTC
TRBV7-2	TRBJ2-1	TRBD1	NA	CASSPEGTVAYNEQFF	TGTGCCAGCAGCCCAGAAGGGACAGTGGCTTACAATGAGCAGTTCTTC
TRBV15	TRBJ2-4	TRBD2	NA	CATSRDKASGWAKNIQYF	TGTGCCACCAGCAGAGATAAGGCTAGCGGCTGGGCCAAAAACATTCAGTACTTC
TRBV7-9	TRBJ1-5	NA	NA	CASSSTRGSHQPQHF	TGTGCCAGCAGCTCCACCCGGGGGTCGCATCAGCCCCAGCATTTT
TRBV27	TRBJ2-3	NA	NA	CASSLYPPNRIFPHTQYF	TGTGCCAGCAGTTTATATCCTCCGAACAGGATCTTCCCCCATACGCAGTATTTT
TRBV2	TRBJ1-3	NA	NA	CASSGLRGLGNTIYF	TGTGCCAGCAGTGGCCTCAGGGGATTAGGAAACACCATATATTTT
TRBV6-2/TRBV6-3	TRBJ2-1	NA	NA	CASSYGMGGRNEQFF	TGTGCCAGCAGTTATGGGATGGGAGGAAGGAATGAGCAGTTCTTC
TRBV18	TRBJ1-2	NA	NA	CASSPTAAAGGVGYTF	TGTGCCAGCTCACCAACGGCGGCCGCCGGGGGTGTTGGCTACACCTTC
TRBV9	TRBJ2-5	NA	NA	CASSAGQETQYF	TGTGCCAGCAGCGCGGGCCAAGAGACCCAGTACTTC
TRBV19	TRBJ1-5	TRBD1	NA	CASSTKRQGNRDQPQHF	TGTGCCAGTAGTACAAAGAGACAGGGAAACCGTGATCAGCCCCAGCATTTT
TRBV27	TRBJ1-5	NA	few	CASRRTTGGNQPQHF	TGTGCCAGCCGTCGGACAACGGGTGGCAATCAGCCCCAGCATTTT
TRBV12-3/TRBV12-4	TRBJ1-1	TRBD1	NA	CASSDRAPEAFF	TGTGCCAGCAGTGACAGGGCCCCTGAAGCTTTCTTT
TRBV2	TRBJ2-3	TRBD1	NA	CASSYRGSTDTQYF	TGTGCCAGCAGTTACAGGGGGAGCACAGATACGCAGTATTTT
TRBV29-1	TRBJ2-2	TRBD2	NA	CSVEGIAGRFGELFF	TGCAGCGTTGAGGGGATAGCGGGACGGTTCGGGGAGCTGTTTTTT